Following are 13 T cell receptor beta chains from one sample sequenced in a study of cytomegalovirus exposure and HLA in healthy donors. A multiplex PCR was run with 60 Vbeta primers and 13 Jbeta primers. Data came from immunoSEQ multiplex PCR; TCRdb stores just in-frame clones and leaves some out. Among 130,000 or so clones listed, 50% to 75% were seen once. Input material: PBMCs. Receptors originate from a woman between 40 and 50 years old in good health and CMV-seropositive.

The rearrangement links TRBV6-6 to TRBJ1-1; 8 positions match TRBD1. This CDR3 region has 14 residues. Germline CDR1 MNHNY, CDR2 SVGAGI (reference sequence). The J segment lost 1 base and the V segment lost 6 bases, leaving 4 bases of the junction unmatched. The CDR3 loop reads CASSNGQGNTEAFF. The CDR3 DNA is TGTGCCAGCAGCAATGGACAGGGGAACACTGAAGCTTTCTTT.

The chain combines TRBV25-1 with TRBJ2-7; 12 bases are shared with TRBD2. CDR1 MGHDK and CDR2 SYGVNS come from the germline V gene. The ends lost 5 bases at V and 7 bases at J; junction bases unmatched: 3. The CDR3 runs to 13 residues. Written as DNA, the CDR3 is TGTGCCAGCAGTCATGGACTAGCGGGGGAGCAGTACTTC. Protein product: CASSHGLAGEQYF.

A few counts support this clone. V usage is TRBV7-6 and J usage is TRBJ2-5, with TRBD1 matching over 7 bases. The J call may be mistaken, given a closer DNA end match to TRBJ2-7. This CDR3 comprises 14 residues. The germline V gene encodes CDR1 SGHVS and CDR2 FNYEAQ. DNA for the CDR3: TGTGCCAGCAGCAACCGGGACAGTTACTACGAGCAGTACTTC. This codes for CASSNRDSYYEQYF.

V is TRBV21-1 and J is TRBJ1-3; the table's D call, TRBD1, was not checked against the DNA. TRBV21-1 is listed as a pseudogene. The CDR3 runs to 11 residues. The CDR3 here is CASSTADTIYF. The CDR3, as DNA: TGTGCCAGCAGTACAGCCGACACCATATATTTT.

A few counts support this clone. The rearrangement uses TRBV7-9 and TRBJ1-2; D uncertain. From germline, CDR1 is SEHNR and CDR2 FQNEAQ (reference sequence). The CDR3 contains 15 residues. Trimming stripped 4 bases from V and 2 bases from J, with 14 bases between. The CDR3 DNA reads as TGTGCCAGCAGCTCATGGCAGGCGAACAACTATGGCTACACCTTC. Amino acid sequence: CASSSWQANNYGYTF.

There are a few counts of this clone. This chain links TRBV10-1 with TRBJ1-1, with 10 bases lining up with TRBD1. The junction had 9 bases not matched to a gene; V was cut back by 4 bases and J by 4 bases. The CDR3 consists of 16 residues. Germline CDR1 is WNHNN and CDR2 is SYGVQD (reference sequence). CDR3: CASSGQGAVGFTEAFF. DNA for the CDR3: TGCGCCAGCAGTGGACAGGGGGCTGTAGGATTCACTGAAGCTTTCTTT.

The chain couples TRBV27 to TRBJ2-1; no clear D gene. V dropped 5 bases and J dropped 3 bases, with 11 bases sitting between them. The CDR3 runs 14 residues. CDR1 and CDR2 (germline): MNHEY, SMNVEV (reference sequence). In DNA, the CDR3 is TGTGCCAGCAGTCCCCTCGCAGACTACAATGAGCAGTTCTTC. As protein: CASSPLADYNEQFF.

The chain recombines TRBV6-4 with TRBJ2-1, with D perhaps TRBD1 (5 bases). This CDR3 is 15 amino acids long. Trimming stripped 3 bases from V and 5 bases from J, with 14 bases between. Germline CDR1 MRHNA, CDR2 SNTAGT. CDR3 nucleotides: TGTGCCAGCAGTGAATCCCTTAGGGGCAACAATGAGCAGTTCTTC. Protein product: CASSESLRGNNEQFF.

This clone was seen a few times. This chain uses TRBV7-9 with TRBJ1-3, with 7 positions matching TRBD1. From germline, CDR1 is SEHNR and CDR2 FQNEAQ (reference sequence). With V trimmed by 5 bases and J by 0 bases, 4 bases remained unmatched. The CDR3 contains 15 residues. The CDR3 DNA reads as TGTGCCAGCAGCCTCCGGACAGGCTCTGGAAACACCATATATTTT. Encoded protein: CASSLRTGSGNTIYF.

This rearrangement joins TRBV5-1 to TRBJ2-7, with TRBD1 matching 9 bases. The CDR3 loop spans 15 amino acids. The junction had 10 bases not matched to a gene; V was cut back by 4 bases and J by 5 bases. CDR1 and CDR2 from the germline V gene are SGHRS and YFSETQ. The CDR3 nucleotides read TGCGCCAGCAGCCTCCCCCGGACAGGGGCCGACGAGCAGTACTTC. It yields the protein CASSLPRTGADEQYF.

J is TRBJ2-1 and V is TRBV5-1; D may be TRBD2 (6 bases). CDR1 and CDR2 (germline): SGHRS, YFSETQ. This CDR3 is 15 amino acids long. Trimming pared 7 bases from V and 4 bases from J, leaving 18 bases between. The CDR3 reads CASRLDPNEYNEQFF. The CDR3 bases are TGCGCCAGCCGACTAGACCCTAACGAATACAATGAGCAGTTCTTC.

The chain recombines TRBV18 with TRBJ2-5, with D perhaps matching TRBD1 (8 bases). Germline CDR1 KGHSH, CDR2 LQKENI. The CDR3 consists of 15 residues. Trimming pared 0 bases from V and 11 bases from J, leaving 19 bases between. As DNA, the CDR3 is TGTGCCAGCTCACCACCAAGTCAGGGGGCGGGGGAGCAGTACTTC. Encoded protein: CASSPPSQGAGEQYF.

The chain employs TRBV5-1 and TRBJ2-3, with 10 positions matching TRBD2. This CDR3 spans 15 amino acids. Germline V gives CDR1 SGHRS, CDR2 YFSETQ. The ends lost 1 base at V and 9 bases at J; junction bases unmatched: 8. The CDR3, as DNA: TGCGCCAGCAGCTTGACTAGCGGGGTGCAGGAAACGCAGTATTTT. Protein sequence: CASSLTSGVQETQYF.